Each of the 7 T cell receptor beta chains below was sequenced from the same sample in a study of CD8+ T cells in alopecia areata (dated by TCRdb to 2017 to 2018). Receptors were amplified or captured by the immunoSEQ multiplex PCR assay. RNA was extracted from all samples and reverse transcribed into cDNA as template for TCR sequencing. Imported from immuneACCESS, the table was reduced by TCRdb to in-frame sequences with V and J called. These copies leave out some clones; in studies compared against another copy, an unresolved V gene accounts for under half, and the cause of the remainder is not known. The table for this sample lists 200,000 to 250,000 clones; approximately 72% of them were counted only once. The top ten hold over 1% of the sample. The treatment or condition label here, explained by the study, means: oral pan-JAK inhibitor, 5-10 mg twice daily. This specimen consisted of CD4+ T cells sorted from blood, obtained around week 44, from a patient treated with tofacitinib. The receptors were gathered from a human donor with alopecia areata.

V usage is TRBV27 and J usage is TRBJ1-5; 9 bases fit TRBD1. Germline CDR1 and CDR2: MNHEY and SMNVEV (reference sequence). Losses at the gene ends were 10 bases for V and 6 bases for J; bases not matched to a gene: 16. There are 16 residues in the CDR3. The CDR3 nucleotides are TGTGCCAACCCAGCCTCCGGGACAGGGCAAACTCAGCCCCAGCATTTT. Amino acids: CANPASGTGQTQPQHF.

V usage is TRBV29-1 and J usage is TRBJ2-5; D remains ambiguous. Trimming shortened V by 4 bases and J by 2 bases, and 11 bases separated the two germline ends. This CDR3 spans 13 amino acids. The germline V gene encodes CDR1 SQVTM and CDR2 ANQGSEA. The CDR3 sequence is CSVGPAQQETQYF. The CDR3 coding sequence is TGCAGCGTTGGTCCAGCGCAACAAGAGACCCAGTACTTC.

This clone was recorded a few times. The V call is TRBV29-1, the J call TRBJ2-3; D gene unclear. The length of the CDR3 is 13 residues. V dropped 4 bases and J dropped 4 bases, with 12 bases sitting between them. Germline lookup yields CDR1 SQVTM and CDR2 ANQGSEA. CDR3 DNA sequence: TGCAGCGTTGGCCGGATAACCGCAGATACGCAGTATTTT. It encodes CSVGRITADTQYF.

The chain recombines TRBV25-1 with TRBJ1-5; D call uncertain. This CDR3 contains 16 residues. V dropped 2 bases and J dropped 8 bases, with 19 bases sitting between them. Germline V gene data show CDR1 as MGHDK and CDR2 as SYGVNS. The CDR3 protein is CASSEGLGGPGEPQHF. CDR3 bases: TGTGCCAGCAGTGAAGGCTTGGGAGGGCCTGGGGAGCCCCAGCATTTT.

This clone was seen a few times. The rearrangement joins TRBV2 to TRBJ1-2; the match to TRBD1 covers 9 bases. The germline CDR1 and CDR2 sequences are SNHLY and FYNNEI. This CDR3 is 14 amino acids long. J gave up 6 bases and V 5 bases, and 7 bases lay outside the gene matches. The CDR3 loop reads CASSSGTGSDGYTF. For the CDR3, the DNA is TGTGCCAGCAGTTCCGGGACAGGGTCGGATGGCTACACCTTC.

This clone was seen a handful of times. The V gene is TRBV4-3, the J gene TRBJ1-6; a possible D gene is TRBD1 (5 bases). The CDR3 has 14 amino acids. Trimming cost V 0 bases and J 7 bases, with 7 bases left between them. Per germline, CDR1 LGHNA and CDR2 YSLEER. The DNA for the CDR3 is TGCGCCAGCAGCCAAGAAGGGGAGAATTCACCCCTCCACTTT. It is translated as CASSQEGENSPLHF.

About this clone: The sample has other DNA sequences that encode this CDR3 too. The gene calls are TRBV7-2 and TRBJ2-5; no clear D. Germline V gives CDR1 SGHTA, CDR2 FQGNSA. The CDR3 is made up of 14 amino acids. The V gene lost 1 base and the J gene lost 1 base, with 7 bases spanning the gap. The DNA for the CDR3 is TGTGCCAGCAGCTTAGGGGGTAGCCAAGAGACCCAGTACTTC. This encodes CASSLGGSQETQYF.